This TCR beta chain was recovered during a study of CD8 T cell repertoires and HIV-1 epitope variants. Looking at the study overall: Each of Twenty-five Gag and Nef epitope peptides stimulated a separate culture.

Trimming cost V 1 base and J 0 bases, with 10 bases left between them. CDR1 is SGHDN and CDR2 is FVKESK in the germline V gene. The CDR3 runs to 16 residues. Method: immunoSEQ multiplex PCR; TCRdb's copy keeps in-frame clones and lacks some. The top ten clones hold roughly 25% of a sample with some 87,000 clones, roughly four fifths of them seen once. Sequencing used uncultured baseline CD8+ T cells from peripheral blood mononuclear cells (PBMCs). The rearrangement joins TRBV14 to TRBJ1-5; no firm D call. The source is a male donor with HIV. The CDR3 DNA reads as TGTGCCAGCAGCCAAGGAGGACCTCTTAGCAATCAGCCCCAGCATTTT. It specifies CASSQGGPLSNQPQHF.